What follows describes a single TCR beta chain. No antigen is known for it. The data were taken from a study of T cell responses to AZD1222 COVID-19 vaccine. Study results and caveats: Seropositive AZD1222 recipients at baseline numbered only five to seven.

Unmatched junction bases numbered 6, after V lost 5 bases and J lost 4 bases. The germline V gene encodes CDR1 SGHRS and CDR2 YFSETQ. The CDR3 length is 14 residues. Method: immunoSEQ multiplex PCR; TCRdb's copy keeps in-frame clones and lacks some. Among 65,000 to 85,000 clones listed, roughly nine tenths were seen once. This clonotype was obtained from an adult in good health. The V and J genes are TRBV5-1 and TRBJ2-5, with 9 nucleotides matching TRBD2. The sample was peripheral blood, taken on day 0 of AZD1222 vaccination. CDR3 DNA: TGCGCCAGCAGGGACAGCGGGGGGACAGAGACCCAGTACTTC. Translated: CASRDSGGTETQYF.